Listed below are T cell receptor beta chains from one sample, sequenced in a study of blood T cell repertoires in COVID-19. TCRdb's table, derived via immunoSEQ multiplex PCR, lists solely in-frame clones and lacks some. Among roughly 150,000 clones listed, 85% to 90% were seen once. The specimen was peripheral blood. The receptors here all came from an elderly woman with acute or convalescent COVID-19. The CDR3 runs from the conserved cysteine through the conserved F or W. Each record gives: V gene, J gene, clone size, D gene, CDR3 protein, CDR3 DNA. D genes are given only for firm matches. Part of the rows lack a size; the others show once, few, many or a class for expanded clones.

v_call: TRBV14
j_call: TRBJ1-2
clone_size: .
d_call: .
cdr3_aa: CASSQDHSYGYTF
cdr3_nt: TGTGCCAGCAGCCAAGATCACAGCTATGGCTACACCTTC

v_call: TRBV11-1
j_call: TRBJ1-1
clone_size: .
d_call: .
cdr3_aa: CASSFHSTEAFF
cdr3_nt: TGTGCCAGCAGCTTTCACAGCACTGAAGCTTTCTTT

v_call: TRBV18
j_call: TRBJ1-2
clone_size: .
d_call: .
cdr3_aa: CASSPPGQYDGYTF
cdr3_nt: TGTGCCAGCTCACCACCGGGGCAATATGATGGCTACACCTTC

v_call: TRBV7-9
j_call: TRBJ1-1
clone_size: .
d_call: .
cdr3_aa: CASRDRYDTEAFF
cdr3_nt: TGTGCCAGCAGAGACAGATACGACACTGAAGCTTTCTTT

v_call: TRBV5-1
j_call: TRBJ2-5
clone_size: .
d_call: TRBD2
cdr3_aa: CASSLGLRGGPGQETQYF
cdr3_nt: TGCGCCAGCAGCTTGGGTTTGCGGGGGGGCCCGGGACAAGAGACCCAGTACTTC

v_call: TRBV7-9
j_call: TRBJ2-7
clone_size: .
d_call: .
cdr3_aa: CASSLGQFYEQYF
cdr3_nt: TGTGCCAGCAGCTTAGGTCAGTTCTACGAGCAGTACTTC

v_call: TRBV7-2
j_call: TRBJ1-2
clone_size: once
d_call: .
cdr3_aa: CASSLNPRLYGYTF
cdr3_nt: TGTGCCAGCAGCTTAAACCCGAGACTCTATGGCTACACCTTC

v_call: TRBV9
j_call: TRBJ2-7
clone_size: .
d_call: .
cdr3_aa: CASSLNQGLEQYF
cdr3_nt: TGTGCCAGCAGCCTCAACCAGGGATTGGAGCAGTACTTC

v_call: TRBV18
j_call: TRBJ1-4
clone_size: .
d_call: .
cdr3_aa: CASSPQGMNEKLFF
cdr3_nt: TGTGCCAGCTCACCACAGGGGATGAATGAAAAACTGTTTTTT

v_call: TRBV5-1
j_call: TRBJ1-1
clone_size: .
d_call: TRBD1
cdr3_aa: CASSLGGQMNTEAFF
cdr3_nt: TGCGCCAGCAGCTTGGGGGGACAGATGAACACTGAAGCTTTCTTT

v_call: TRBV6-4
j_call: TRBJ1-5
clone_size: .
d_call: .
cdr3_aa: CASRDPPSDQPQHF
cdr3_nt: TGTGCCAGCAGAGACCCTCCGTCGGATCAGCCCCAGCATTTT

v_call: TRBV6-6
j_call: TRBJ1-4
clone_size: .
d_call: .
cdr3_aa: CASRPNQGATNEKLFF
cdr3_nt: TGTGCCAGCAGACCCAACCAGGGCGCAACTAATGAAAAACTGTTTTTT

v_call: TRBV19
j_call: TRBJ1-4
clone_size: .
d_call: .
cdr3_aa: CASSGTGGGKLFF
cdr3_nt: TGTGCCAGTAGTGGGACGGGAGGGGGAAAACTGTTTTTT

v_call: TRBV11-3
j_call: TRBJ1-5
clone_size: .
d_call: TRBD1
cdr3_aa: CASSLEWTGTQPQHF
cdr3_nt: TGTGCCAGCAGCTTAGAATGGACAGGGACTCAGCCCCAGCATTTT

v_call: TRBV6-5
j_call: TRBJ1-1
clone_size: .
d_call: .
cdr3_aa: CASSYSPGTEAFF
cdr3_nt: TGTGCCAGCAGTTACTCGCCAGGGACTGAAGCTTTCTTT

v_call: TRBV18
j_call: TRBJ2-5
clone_size: .
d_call: TRBD1
cdr3_aa: CASSPLGQGAGETQYF
cdr3_nt: TGTGCCAGCTCACCACTGGGACAGGGGGCAGGAGAGACCCAGTACTTC

v_call: TRBV7-8
j_call: TRBJ1-1
clone_size: .
d_call: .
cdr3_aa: CASSLAAVNTEAFF
cdr3_nt: TGTGCCAGCAGCTTAGCGGCTGTGAACACTGAAGCTTTCTTT

v_call: TRBV10-1
j_call: TRBJ2-7
clone_size: .
d_call: TRBD1
cdr3_aa: CASSESTGQGLYEQYF
cdr3_nt: TGCGCCAGCAGTGAGTCGACAGGACAGGGTCTCTACGAGCAGTACTTC

v_call: TRBV7-2
j_call: TRBJ2-7
clone_size: .
d_call: .
cdr3_aa: CASSRSYEQYF
cdr3_nt: TGTGCCAGCAGCCGCTCCTACGAGCAGTACTTC

v_call: TRBV2
j_call: TRBJ1-5
clone_size: .
d_call: .
cdr3_aa: CASSTGNQPQHF
cdr3_nt: TGTGCCAGCAGTACAGGGAATCAGCCCCAGCATTTT

v_call: TRBV11-1
j_call: TRBJ1-2
clone_size: .
d_call: TRBD1
cdr3_aa: CASSPSRDRRYGYTF
cdr3_nt: TGTGCCAGCAGCCCTTCCCGGGACAGGAGATATGGCTACACCTTC

v_call: TRBV2
j_call: TRBJ1-2
clone_size: .
d_call: TRBD1
cdr3_aa: CASRPTGPIGYTF
cdr3_nt: TGTGCCAGCAGGCCGACAGGGCCGATAGGCTACACCTTC

v_call: TRBV14
j_call: TRBJ2-5
clone_size: .
d_call: .
cdr3_aa: CASSRPGIQETQYF
cdr3_nt: TGTGCCAGCAGCCGACCCGGGATCCAAGAGACCCAGTACTTC

v_call: TRBV6-5
j_call: TRBJ2-7
clone_size: .
d_call: .
cdr3_aa: CASRTLSYEQYF
cdr3_nt: TGTGCCAGCAGAACTCTCTCCTACGAGCAGTACTTC

v_call: TRBV5-1
j_call: TRBJ1-6
clone_size: .
d_call: .
cdr3_aa: CASSGAWDSPLHF
cdr3_nt: TGCGCCAGCAGCGGAGCTTGGGATTCACCCCTCCACTTT

v_call: TRBV30
j_call: TRBJ1-5
clone_size: .
d_call: .
cdr3_aa: CAWSYSPRQPQHF
cdr3_nt: TGTGCCTGGAGTTACTCCCCGAGGCAGCCCCAGCATTTT